This T cell receptor beta chain appears in the sequencing data of a study of T cell repertoires in cytomegalovirus infection. Study background: Public TCR beta signatures were indicative of both CMV infection and a matching HLA type. Findings of the study overall: CMV carriers having the relevant HLA were flagged by cumulative public TCR beta family frequency.

The length of the CDR3 is 14 residues. V was trimmed by 0 bases and J by 5 bases, leaving 9 bases between them. This clonotype was seen only a few times. Its specificity is not known. Via MiXCR, TCRdb re-called the reads, giving one row per CDR3 protein. This repertoire shows roughly 200,000 distinct CDR3 sequences, nearly 9.5% found once; its top ten account for roughly 5%. Sequenced: PBMCs. This chain links TRBV12-3 or TRBV12-4 with TRBJ2-3, with D possibly matching TRBD2 (5 bases). This clonotype was obtained from a human donor in good health (CMV status not recorded). Some clones in this sample may be carry-over from other donors' samples. CDR3 sequence: CASSLAGARDTQYF. CDR3 DNA sequence: TGTGCCAGCAGTTTAGCGGGAGCCCGAGATACGCAGTATTTT.